This is a list of T cell receptor beta chains from one sample in a study of T cells in localized non-small cell lung cancer. This table comes from immunoSEQ multiplex PCR, and its TCRdb copy is limited to in-frame clones, with some not included. The top ten clones hold over 12% of a sample with about 25,000 clones, around 88% of them seen once. The sequencing here drew on peripheral blood, taken before any cancer treatment. These receptors were taken from an older female donor with stage I lung adenocarcinoma. Each CDR3 is given with its conserved first and last residue. A D gene is named only where the DNA matches it firmly. The size of a clone is reported for some rows only, either as once, few or many, or as a class for expanded clones.

D gene	clone size	V gene	J gene	CDR3 protein	CDR3 DNA
TRBD1	-	TRBV7-9	TRBJ1-1	CANSGQGNTEAFF	TGTGCCAACTCAGGACAGGGCAACACTGAAGCTTTCTTT
TRBD2	once	TRBV7-2	TRBJ2-1	CASTHPGTSGRAEQFF	TGTGCCAGCACCCATCCGGGGACTAGCGGGAGGGCTGAGCAGTTCTTC
-	-	TRBV9	TRBJ2-5	CASSVATDYLGTQYF	TGTGCCAGCAGCGTAGCTACGGACTACCTCGGGACCCAGTACTTC
-	-	TRBV6-5	TRBJ1-1	CASSYNANTEAFF	TGTGCCAGCAGTTATAACGCGAACACTGAAGCTTTCTTT
-	-	TRBV6-1	TRBJ2-1	CASSEGQGSYNEQFF	TGTGCCAGCAGTGAAGGTCAAGGGTCTTACAATGAGCAGTTCTTC
TRBD2	-	TRBV7-9	TRBJ2-5	CASSPRRGMTSGKETQYF	TGTGCCAGCAGCCCTAGAAGGGGGATGACTAGCGGTAAAGAGACCCAGTACTTC
-	-	TRBV7-3	TRBJ2-7	CASSLNFGPYEQYF	TGTGCCAGCAGCTTAAATTTTGGTCCCTACGAGCAGTACTTC
-	-	TRBV5-6	TRBJ2-7	CASSSRSYEQYF	TGTGCCAGCAGCTCGCGAAGCTACGAGCAGTACTTC
-	-	TRBV18	TRBJ1-6	CASSPGRAPLHF	TGTGCCAGCTCACCAGGCAGGGCGCCCCTCCACTTT
TRBD1	-	TRBV5-1	TRBJ1-1	CASTRQGNLNTEAFF	TGCGCCAGCACTAGACAGGGGAATTTGAACACTGAAGCTTTCTTT
-	-	TRBV11-3	TRBJ2-7	CASSLEGHEQYF	TGTGCCAGCAGCTTAGAAGGGCACGAGCAGTACTTC
TRBD1	-	TRBV10-2	TRBJ2-7	CASSTGTGGFYEQYF	TGCGCCAGCAGCACGGGGACAGGGGGATTTTACGAGCAGTACTTC
-	-	TRBV11-2	TRBJ1-1	CASSLGQAGTEAFF	TGTGCCAGCAGCTTAGGGCAGGCGGGCACTGAAGCTTTCTTT
-	-	TRBV19	TRBJ2-2	CASSISRNTGELFF	TGTGCCAGTAGTATATCCCGAAACACCGGGGAGCTGTTTTTT
-	-	TRBV14	TRBJ1-1	CASSQDPASTEAFF	TGTGCCAGCAGCCAAGATCCCGCCAGCACTGAAGCTTTCTTT
TRBD1	-	TRBV6-6	TRBJ2-7	CASSLQGESYEQYF	TGTGCCAGCAGTCTACAGGGGGAATCCTACGAGCAGTACTTC
-	-	TRBV5-1	TRBJ2-5	CASSLKGYREETQYF	TGCGCCAGCAGCTTGAAAGGGTATAGAGAAGAGACCCAGTACTTC
-	-	TRBV19	TRBJ1-1	CASREGMNTEAFF	TGTGCCAGTCGGGAGGGGATGAACACTGAAGCTTTCTTT
-	-	TRBV19	TRBJ2-2	CASRRTTGELFF	TGTGCCAGTAGGCGGACTACCGGGGAGCTGTTTTTT
-	-	TRBV5-1	TRBJ2-3	CASSLAVGPRTDTQYF	TGCGCCAGCAGCTTGGCGGTGGGGCCCCGCACAGATACGCAGTATTTT
TRBD2	-	TRBV6-5	TRBJ2-3	CASSYSTSGSSDTQYF	TGTGCCAGCAGTTACTCGACTAGCGGGAGTTCAGATACGCAGTATTTT
-	-	TRBV10-3	TRBJ2-6	CAISESGFSGANVLTF	TGTGCCATCAGTGAGTCAGGATTCTCTGGGGCCAACGTCCTGACTTTC
-	-	TRBV13	TRBJ2-1	CASSAGASGEQFF	TGTGCCAGCAGCGCGGGGGCTAGTGGTGAGCAGTTCTTC
-	once	TRBV7-3	TRBJ1-6	CASSLTGISDSPLHF	TGTGCCAGCAGCTTAACAGGGATTTCGGATTCACCCCTCCACTTT
TRBD1	-	TRBV29-1	TRBJ2-1	CSVSPPGGMYNEQFF	TGCAGCGTGTCCCCTCCAGGGGGCATGTACAATGAGCAGTTCTTC
TRBD1	-	TRBV5-5	TRBJ1-5	CASSLEGTGGGQPQHF	TGTGCCAGCAGCTTGGAAGGGACAGGGGGCGGACAGCCCCAGCATTTT
-	-	TRBV14	TRBJ1-4	CASSQKVYNEKLFF	TGTGCCAGCAGCCAAAAGGTCTATAATGAAAAACTGTTTTTT
-	-	TRBV5-1	TRBJ1-3	CASSGGTSGNTIYF	TGCGCCAGCAGCGGGGGGACCTCTGGAAACACCATATATTTT
-	-	TRBV5-5	TRBJ1-3	CASSLEGEGNTIYF	TGTGCCAGCAGCTTGGAAGGGGAAGGAAACACCATATATTTT
-	-	TRBV7-6	TRBJ2-7	CASSLWQGDSYEQYF	TGTGCCAGCAGCTTATGGCAGGGAGACTCCTACGAGCAGTACTTC
-	-	TRBV6-5	TRBJ2-7	CASSPDRNAYEQYF	TGTGCCAGCAGCCCCGACAGGAATGCCTACGAGCAGTACTTC
-	-	TRBV2	TRBJ2-1	CASRLFSGLLTYNEQFF	TGTGCCAGCAGGTTATTTAGCGGACTCTTAACCTACAATGAGCAGTTCTTC
-	-	TRBV11-3	TRBJ2-5	CASSQIQETQYF	TGTGCCAGCAGTCAGATTCAAGAGACCCAGTACTTC
TRBD1	-	TRBV14	TRBJ1-1	CASSQVNDRGRDTEAFF	TGTGCCAGCAGCCAAGTAAACGACAGGGGGCGGGACACTGAAGCTTTCTTT
-	-	TRBV7-3	TRBJ2-1	CASSLYSAPRRDEQFF	TGTGCCAGCAGCTTATATTCCGCCCCCAGGCGAGATGAGCAGTTCTTC
-	-	TRBV9	TRBJ2-3	CASSPPEGGGEDTQYF	TGTGCCAGCAGCCCACCTGAGGGGGGGGGCGAAGATACGCAGTATTTT
TRBD1	-	TRBV27	TRBJ1-1	CASFQLWGQMNGVPEAFF	TGTGCCAGCTTTCAATTGTGGGGACAGATGAACGGGGTCCCTGAAGCTTTCTTT
TRBD1	-	TRBV5-1	TRBJ1-1	CASTIDRDTEAFF	TGTGCCAGCACCATTGACAGGGACACTGAAGCTTTCTTT
TRBD2	-	TRBV30	TRBJ2-7	CAWSPYHLAGGHEQYF	TGTGCCTGGAGCCCTTACCACCTAGCGGGAGGCCACGAGCAGTACTTC
-	-	TRBV29-1	TRBJ1-5	CSARTGGGTPQHF	TGCAGCGCCCGGACGGGAGGTGGAACGCCCCAGCATTTT
TRBD1	-	TRBV5-1	TRBJ1-5	CASSLGGGGQPQHF	TGCGCCAGCAGCTTGGGAGGGGGCGGTCAGCCCCAGCATTTT
-	-	TRBV27	TRBJ1-4	CASSSRDRYEKLFF	TGTGCCAGCAGTTCCCGGGACCGCTATGAAAAACTGTTTTTT
TRBD1	-	TRBV5-4	TRBJ2-5	CASSAPGTGLRETQYF	TGTGCCAGCAGCGCGCCGGGGACAGGGCTTCGGGAGACCCAGTACTTC
TRBD1	-	TRBV6-1	TRBJ2-2	CASRTGAWRTGELFF	TGTGCCAGCAGAACAGGGGCGTGGAGGACCGGGGAGCTGTTTTTT
-	few	TRBV9	TRBJ1-2	CASSVVESGGYTF	TGTGCCAGCAGCGTAGTGGAAAGTGGCGGCTACACCTTC
-	-	TRBV5-1	TRBJ2-6	CASSSDREAGANVLTF	TGCGCCAGCAGCTCCGACAGGGAGGCTGGGGCCAACGTCCTGACTTTC
-	-	TRBV30	TRBJ2-7	CAWSLNRVGVEQYF	TGTGCCTGGAGTTTGAACAGGGTAGGGGTCGAGCAGTACTTC
-	once	TRBV5-1	TRBJ1-6	CASSLGQGGPPLHF	TGCGCCAGCAGCTTGGGGCAGGGTGGTCCACCCCTCCACTTT
-	-	TRBV7-8	TRBJ2-2	CASSLTGNTGELFF	TGTGCCAGCAGCTTGACAGGGAACACCGGGGAGCTGTTTTTT
-	-	TRBV11-3	TRBJ2-1	CASSFFSDKMGSNEQFF	TGTGCCAGCAGCTTCTTTAGCGACAAAATGGGGTCCAATGAGCAGTTCTTC
-	-	TRBV5-4	TRBJ1-5	CASSLGDQPQHF	TGTGCCAGCTCCCTCGGGGATCAGCCCCAGCATTTT
-	-	TRBV2	TRBJ1-4	CASSETPVGKLFF	TGTGCCAGCAGTGAAACTCCAGTCGGAAAACTGTTTTTT
TRBD1	-	TRBV28	TRBJ1-2	CASSLGPGQGEYGYTF	TGTGCCAGCAGTTTGGGACCTGGACAGGGGGAATATGGCTACACCTTC
-	-	TRBV5-1	TRBJ1-5	CASSLEAGGNQPQHF	TGCGCCAGCAGCTTGGAGGCGGGGGGGAATCAGCCCCAGCATTTT
-	-	TRBV6-1	TRBJ2-1	CASTPRAGYNEQFF	TGTGCCAGCACCCCCCGAGCAGGGTACAATGAGCAGTTCTTC
-	few	TRBV7-6	TRBJ1-1	CASSPGTTEAFF	TGTGCCAGCAGCCCCGGGACTACCGAAGCTTTCTTT
TRBD2	-	TRBV6-1	TRBJ2-1	CASSEAQLAEFNEQFF	TGTGCCAGCAGTGAAGCACAACTAGCGGAGTTCAATGAGCAGTTCTTC
TRBD1	-	TRBV25-1	TRBJ1-4	CASSRTGKGEKLFF	TGTGCCAGCAGTAGGACAGGGAAAGGAGAAAAACTGTTTTTT
-	-	TRBV7-8	TRBJ1-3	CASRAREGSGNTIYF	TGTGCCAGCAGAGCTAGGGAGGGGTCTGGAAACACCATATATTTT
-	-	TRBV6-5	TRBJ1-1	CASSYISSGNTEAFF	TGTGCCAGCAGTTACATCTCGTCTGGGAACACTGAAGCTTTCTTT